This T cell receptor (beta chain) was identified during a study of Ad26.COV2.S vaccination and SARS-CoV-2 variants. The treatment here: around 19 received Ad26.COV2.S at low or high dose, single or two shots; five or six received placebo; per-sample allocation not given. The investigators took samples on day 63 after the first vaccine or placebo injection. Measured with immunoSEQ multiplex PCR; TCRdb has only the in-frame clones, and not every one. The sample has 430,000 or so clones, nearly 90% seen once; the top ten hold over 2%. The sample consisted of peripheral blood, taken in a trial of Ad26.COV2.S vaccine versus placebo. This sequence originates from a person between 18 and 59 years old who received the Ad26.COV2.S COVID-19 vaccine or a placebo.

The CDR3 region is CASSLGRNTGELFF. CDR3 bases: TGCGCCAGCAGCTTAGGACGAAACACCGGGGAGCTGTTTTTT. This rearrangement joins TRBV5-1 to TRBJ2-2; D call uncertain. Trimming removed 2 bases at V and 2 bases at J, with 7 bases between. CDR1 is SGHRS and CDR2 is YFSETQ in the germline V gene. There are 14 residues in the CDR3.